This T cell receptor beta chain stems from a study of blood T cell repertoires in COVID-19 (dated by TCRdb to 2019 to 2021). Describing the broader study: Collaborator samples came from the United States, Italy and Spain and covered acute and convalescent phases of COVID-19. The material from the prospective study consisted of cDNA or gDNA derived from T cells, B-cell-depleted T cells, or PBMCs. Subjects who had been exposed to COVID-19, were actively infected with it, or had recovered from it provided the deeply sampled blood TCRbeta repertoires that made up the dataset. Nearly every sample came with metadata listing a de-identified subject ID, COVID-19 status, age in years and sex. Where available, HLA class I and class II types were taken from metadata supplied by the sample provider and were not determined by assay-based typing. Samples were obtained from the ongoing ImmuneRACE study (first 160 participants) and from 1,254 subjects provided by 6 global collaborators. The repertoires were made available in a free public database intended to serve as a resource for research on the immune response to SARS-CoV-2.

In the case of this clone: What antigen it recognizes has not been identified. Base qualities are not recorded, but no much larger clone differs from it by a single base.

The CDR3 runs 17 residues from the cysteine to the phenylalanine. The sequence is cut down to CDR3 DNA, 51 bases in frame from base 1. Trimmed from V: 1 base; trimmed from J: 8 bases; junction bases lacking a gene match: 7. Per the germline V gene (reference sequence), LNHNV is the CDR1 and YYDKDF is the CDR2. At one collaborating source in Seattle, patients were enrolled during active infection and were followed longitudinally through the course of disease. Collaborating institutions collected whole blood in K2EDTA tubes following their own protocols. For TCRbeta analysis, collaborators shipped samples in one of three forms: frozen whole blood, isolated PBMCs, or DNA extracted from either of those sample types. What the study reported, not specific to this receptor: The quantity of clinical and demographic metadata differed by source and by participant and was supplied without curation.

The immunoSEQ Assay, a bias-controlled multiplex PCR, was used to amplify TCRbeta CDR3 regions from genomic DNA. In the original analysis: Nucleated cell counts per sample were estimated from amplification of reference gene primers within the assay. To quantify the absolute abundance of each unique TCRbeta CDR3 rearrangement, sequence reads were collapsed and filtered. For each sample, productive Simpson clonality was calculated as the square root of Simpson's diversity index over productive rearrangements. TCRdb mirrors the immuneACCESS table, restricted to in-frame sequences. Some clones are absent from its copies; in checked studies, under half trace to an unresolved V gene, and the reason for the others is unknown. Clone size and the V and J calls come from that table; the DNA yielded D and trimming. This sample has 250,000 to 350,000 clones in its table, and 70% to 85% of those were observed once. More than 1.4% of the sample is in the top ten clones.

This receptor chain uses TRBV15 and TRBJ2-1; 14 middle bases align to TRBD2. This TCR came from a human donor with COVID-19, enrolled during active disease. The donor label of this sample is uncertain. Material: peripheral blood. The CDR3 region has the sequence CATSRGTGTSGSHEQFF. The DNA sequence is given as TGTGCCACCAGCAGAGGTACCGGGACTAGCGGGAGCCATGAGCAGTTCTTC.